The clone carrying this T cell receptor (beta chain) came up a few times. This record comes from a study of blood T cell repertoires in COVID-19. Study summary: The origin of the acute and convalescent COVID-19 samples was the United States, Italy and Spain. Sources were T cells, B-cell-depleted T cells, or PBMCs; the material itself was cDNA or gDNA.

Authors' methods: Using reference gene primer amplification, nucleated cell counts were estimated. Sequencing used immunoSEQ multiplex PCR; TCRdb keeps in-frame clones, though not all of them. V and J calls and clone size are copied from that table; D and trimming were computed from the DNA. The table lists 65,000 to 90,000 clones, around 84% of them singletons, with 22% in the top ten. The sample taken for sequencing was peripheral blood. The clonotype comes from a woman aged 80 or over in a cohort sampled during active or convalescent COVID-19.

The DNA for the CDR3 is TGTGCCAGCAGTTCCGTGACAGGAATGAATCAGCCCCAGCATTTT. Its translation: CASSSVTGMNQPQHF. The genes are TRBV27 and TRBJ1-5; perhaps TRBD1 as D (6 bases). The CDR3 spans 15 residues. Germline V gene data show CDR1 as MNHEY and CDR2 as SMNVEV (reference sequence). Trimming took 4 bases from V and 4 from J, leaving 14 bases between them.